This T cell receptor beta chain was found in a study of blood T cell repertoires in COVID-19. In the study overall: Sample material is recorded as cDNA or gDNA derived from T cells, B-cell-depleted T cells, or PBMCs.

Original data processing: By means of reference gene primer amplification, nucleated cell counts were estimated. Assay: immunoSEQ multiplex PCR; the TCRdb copy retains only in-frame clones and omits some. The D gene and trimming were derived from the DNA, and the V and J assignments and clone size from that table. The table includes 200,000 or so clones, about four fifths detected once. All recovered Cohort 3 donors got two negative PCRs, got clearance, or saw symptom resolution. Sequencing was performed on PBMCs or T cells enriched from blood (not recorded which). This clonotype originated in a man aged 55 to 69 who had recovered from COVID-19.

This CDR3 reads CASSVTGRTGELFF. The CDR3 DNA reads as TGTGCCAGCAGTGTGACAGGGCGGACCGGGGAGCTGTTTTTT. The genes are TRBV25-1 and TRBJ2-2; 7 nucleotides align to TRBD1. CDR1 is MGHDK, CDR2 SYGVNS, per germline. The V gene end was trimmed by 4 bases and the J gene end by 5 bases; junction bases not matched to a gene: 4. This CDR3 is built from 14 residues.